This T cell receptor beta chain was sequenced in a study of regulatory T cells in long-lasting Graves disease (dated by TCRdb to about 2021). Background for the entire study: Persistent Graves' disease meant more than 5 years of antithyroid drug treatment with TSH receptor autoantibodies that stayed positive. Persistent Graves' disease patients were compared with newly diagnosed Graves' disease patients by peripheral blood TCR sequencing and RNA sequencing. The study was registered as a clinical trial and conducted in China. TCR sequencing covered roughly 13 persistent and about 20 newly diagnosed Graves' disease patients, around 33 samples in total. In the clinical cohort, patients with persistent Graves' disease had used antithyroid drugs for an average of about 9.3 years. Study-level results and caveats: Peripheral blood alone was examined, since thyroid tissue, which constituted the primary lesion, could not be accessed. Lower TCR Shannon entropy and fewer highly expanded clones were observed in persistent Graves' disease patients than in newly diagnosed patients, which suggested clonal expansion. The authors acknowledged the small sample size as a limitation that may reduce accuracy. More public clonotypes were shared among persistent patients (approximately 3,000) than among newly diagnosed patients (966). Sequencing and analysis were limited to the TCR beta chain. Persistent disease showed preferential use of TRBV28, TRBJ1-2 and TRBJ2-5, whereas newly diagnosed disease favored TRBV20-1 and TRBJ2-1.

Reading from cysteine to phenylalanine, the CDR3 counts 13 amino acids. Solely the CDR3 DNA is kept, with 39 bases framed from the first base. Reading the germline V gene (reference sequence) gives CDR1 DFQATT and CDR2 SNEGSKA. Relative to germline, V is 2 bases shorter and J is 2 bases shorter, with 7 bases between their ends. Sample time point, as interpreted from the label and publication: persistent/refractory GD, antithyroid drugs over 5 years with positive TRAb. For both TCR sequencing and RNA sequencing, RNA was extracted from PBMCs using TRIzol. The diagnosis of Graves' disease was made according to American Thyroid Association guidelines. The patients came from an endocrinology department in Xi'an, China. Each patient gave 9 to 10 milliliters of peripheral blood, collected in an EDTA anticoagulant tube. Ficoll Paque Plus density gradient separation was used to isolate PBMCs, and no further T cell sorting was done. An Agilent 2100 Bioanalyzer and agarose gel were used to check RNA quality, and a NanoDrop 2000 was used to measure RNA concentration.

This clonotype came up a few times. The specificity of this receptor is unknown. The input lacks base qualities; no much larger clone sits a single base away. The library relied on multiplex PCR. The sequencer was an Illumina HiSeq 4000. CDR3 regions were amplified by Arm-PCR with iRepertoire HTBI primers to construct TCR beta libraries. Gel purification was performed on PCR products prior to sequencing. From the authors' description of their analysis: Gene usage analysis of CDR3 amino acid clonotypes relied on the roughly 58 TRBV and fewer than 15 TRBJ segments identified across samples. Filtered high-quality paired reads were merged into contigs using COPE and FqMerger. Contigs were aligned with BLAST to IMGT TRBV, TRBD and TRBJ reference genes, and CDR3 was defined per IMGT. Any clonotype with a frequency above 0.1% was classified as a highly expanded clone. Shannon entropy was used to measure repertoire diversity, and the Gini coefficient was used to measure V-J evenness. Clonotypes shared by more than one individual were considered public. Clones were called with MiXCR by TCRdb after fastp trimmed the public reads at Q25, and only in-frame beta chains were retained. Each CDR3 protein appears once, grouped with its most common genes and DNA. In this record, the V and J calls reflect TCRdb's handling and not the investigators' own analysis. The table for this sample lists about 340,000 distinct CDR3 sequences; around a fifth of them were counted only once. The top ten clones comprise 29% of the sample.

The sequences come from peripheral blood mononuclear cells (PBMCs), collected when the disease was refractory, from a patient treated with antithyroid drugs. The chain is encoded by TRBV20-1 joined to TRBJ1-5, with the D gene uncertain. The clonotype originates from a female donor with Graves disease. The CDR3 protein: CSARLNGNQPQHF. The nucleotide sequence reads TGCAGTGCTAGATTGAACGGCAATCAGCCCCAGCATTTT.